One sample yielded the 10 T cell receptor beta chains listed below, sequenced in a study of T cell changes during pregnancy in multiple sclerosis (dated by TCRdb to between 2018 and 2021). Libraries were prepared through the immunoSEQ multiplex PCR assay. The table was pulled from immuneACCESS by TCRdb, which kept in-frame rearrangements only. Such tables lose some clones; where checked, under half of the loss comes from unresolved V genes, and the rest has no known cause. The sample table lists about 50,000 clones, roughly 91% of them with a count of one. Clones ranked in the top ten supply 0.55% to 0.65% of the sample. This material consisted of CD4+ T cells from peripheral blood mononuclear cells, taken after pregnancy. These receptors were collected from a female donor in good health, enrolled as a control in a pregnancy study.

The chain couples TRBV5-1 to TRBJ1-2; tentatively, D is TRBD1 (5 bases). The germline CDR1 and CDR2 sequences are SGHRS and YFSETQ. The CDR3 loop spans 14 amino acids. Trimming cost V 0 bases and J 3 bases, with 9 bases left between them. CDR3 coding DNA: TGCGCCAGCAGCTTGGCCGGGGGAGACTATGGCTACACCTTC. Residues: CASSLAGGDYGYTF.

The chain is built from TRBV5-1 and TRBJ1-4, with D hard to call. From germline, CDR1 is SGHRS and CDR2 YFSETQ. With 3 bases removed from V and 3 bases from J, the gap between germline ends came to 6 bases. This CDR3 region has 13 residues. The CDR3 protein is CASSSLANEKLFF. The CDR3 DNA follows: TGCGCCAGCAGCTCTCTAGCTAATGAAAAACTGTTTTTT.

The CDR3 loop is CASSRHQPANTEAFF. DNA of the CDR3: TGTGCCAGCAGTAGACACCAACCGGCGAACACTGAAGCTTTCTTT. The chain recombines TRBV6-5 with TRBJ1-1; D call uncertain. CDR3 size: 15 residues. The V gene lost 5 bases and the J gene lost 1 base, with 14 bases spanning the gap. CDR1 is MNHEY and CDR2 is SVGAGI in the germline V gene.

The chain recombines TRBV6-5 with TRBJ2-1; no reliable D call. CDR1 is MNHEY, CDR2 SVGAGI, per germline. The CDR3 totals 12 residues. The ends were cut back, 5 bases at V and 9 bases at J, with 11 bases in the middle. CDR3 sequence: CASSPRRREQFF. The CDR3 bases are TGTGCCAGCAGTCCAAGGCGGCGTGAGCAGTTCTTC.

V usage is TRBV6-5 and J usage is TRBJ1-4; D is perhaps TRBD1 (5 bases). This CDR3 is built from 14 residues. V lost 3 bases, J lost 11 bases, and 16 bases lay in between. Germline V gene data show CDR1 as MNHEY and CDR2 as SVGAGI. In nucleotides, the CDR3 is TGTGCCAGCAGTTATCAGGAAGACAGAGCGAAACTGTTTTTT. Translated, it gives CASSYQEDRAKLFF.

CDR3 residues: CASSFSGRGNEQFF. CDR3 DNA sequence: TGTGCCAGCAGCTTTAGCGGGAGAGGGAATGAGCAGTTCTTC. This chain joins TRBV5-8 and TRBJ2-1, with 9 bases aligning to TRBD2. This CDR3 is 14 amino acids long. Trimming removed 2 bases from V and 7 bases from J; junction bases left unmatched: 4. Germline CDR1 reads SGHTS; CDR2 reads YDEGEE.

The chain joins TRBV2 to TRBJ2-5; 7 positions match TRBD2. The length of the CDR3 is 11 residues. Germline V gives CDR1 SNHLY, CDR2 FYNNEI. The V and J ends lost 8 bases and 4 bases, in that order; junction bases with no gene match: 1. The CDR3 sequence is CASREVETQYF. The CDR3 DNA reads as TGTGCCAGCCGGGAGGTAGAGACCCAGTACTTC. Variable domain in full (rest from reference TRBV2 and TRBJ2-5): EPEVTQTPSHQVTQMGQEVILRCVPISNHLYFYWYRQILGQKVEFLVSFYNNEISEKSEIFDDQFSVERPDGSNFTLKIRSTKLEDSAMYFCASREVETQYFGPGTRLLVL.

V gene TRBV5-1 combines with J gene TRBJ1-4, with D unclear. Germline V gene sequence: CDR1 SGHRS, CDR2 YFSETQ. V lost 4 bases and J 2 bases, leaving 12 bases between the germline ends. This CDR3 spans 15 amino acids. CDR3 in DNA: TGCGCCAGCAGCCGACGAGGGAGCACTAATGAAAAACTGTTTTTT. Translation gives CASSRRGSTNEKLFF.

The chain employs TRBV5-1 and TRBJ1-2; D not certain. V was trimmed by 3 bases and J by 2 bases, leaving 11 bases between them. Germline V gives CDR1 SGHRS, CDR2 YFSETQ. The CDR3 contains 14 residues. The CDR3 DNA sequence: TGCGCCAGCAGCTCGGACGGAGGAAACTATGGCTACACCTTC. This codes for CASSSDGGNYGYTF.

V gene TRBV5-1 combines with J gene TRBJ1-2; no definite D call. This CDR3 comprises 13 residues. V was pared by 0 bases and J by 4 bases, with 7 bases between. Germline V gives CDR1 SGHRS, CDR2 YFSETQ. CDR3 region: CASSLETPYGYTF. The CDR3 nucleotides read TGCGCCAGCAGCTTGGAGACTCCCTATGGCTACACCTTC.